This TCR beta chain was identified in a study of blood T cells in healthy people across ages. Notes on the study in general: Naive CD4+ cells and diversity were both higher in long-lived donors than in aged donors.

Then a second PCR, running roughly 7 to 11 cycles, was carried out with a sample-barcoded 5' primer and a J-beta primer mix. TCRdb fed the 5' RACE reads into MiXCR, producing one record per CDR3 protein. This sample carries some 900,000 distinct CDR3 sequences, 40% to 60% of them seen once, and the ten largest clones take around 15%. The germline gives CDR1 SGHTA, CDR2 FQGTGA. The junction had 10 bases not matched to a gene; V was cut back by 1 base and J by 6 bases. The CDR3 loop spans 16 amino acids. Concerning this clonotype itself: What it binds is not known.

Healthy Caucasian individuals from Russia aged about 6 to 95 were enrolled as donors. The amount of total RNA extracted per sample was at least 5.5 micrograms. J is TRBJ2-3 and V is TRBV7-3; TRBD2 matches at 7 bases. Material: blood. This TCR derives from a young man in good health. The CDR3 DNA reads as TGTGCCAGCAGCTTAAGGCCGGGGGGTGAGGCGGATACGCAGTATTTT. It is translated as CASSLRPGGEADTQYF.